The text below deals with one TCR beta chain. The data were produced by immunoSEQ multiplex PCR, yet TCRdb's version contains in-frame clones alone and is incomplete. The repertoire holds fewer than 500,000 clones, with more than 70% as singletons. These data originate in a study of blood T cell repertoires in COVID-19. This CDR3 contains 13 residues. V was shortened by 0 bases and J by 11 bases, with 13 bases between the two germline ends. Germline values: CDR1 SGHTA, CDR2 FQGNSA. The sequenced material came from PBMCs or T cells enriched from blood (not recorded which). The receptor was isolated from a man aged 25-45 years who had recovered from COVID-19. This rearrangement joins TRBV7-2 to TRBJ1-1; tentative D call: TRBD1 (6 bases). CDR3 DNA sequence: TGTGCCAGCAGCTTAGCGACGACAGGATGGGCTTTCTTT. Protein: CASSLATTGWAFF.